This TCR beta chain was identified during a study of breast tumors, draining lymph nodes, adjacent tissues. This CDR3 region has 12 residues. Germline CDR1 reads SGHTA; CDR2 reads FQGNSA. As for this clonotype: Compared with germline, one end of the junction differs, possibly owing to a read error.

Via MiXCR, TCRdb re-called the multiplex PCR reads, giving one row per CDR3 protein. The sample lists approximately 52,000 distinct CDR3 sequences; approximately 45% were seen once. The genes are TRBV7-2 and TRBJ2-7, with TRBD2 as a possible D gene (6 bases). The sequencing sample was made of breast tumor tissue. This clonotype was sampled from a female donor with breast cancer. Some clones in this sample may be carry-over from other donors' samples. The DNA for the CDR3 is TGTGCCAGCAGCTTAGCGGGAGGCGAGCAGTGCTTC. Its protein is CASSLAGGEQCF. The complete variable domain, with remaining parts taken from reference TRBV7-2 and TRBJ2-7, reads GAGVSQSPSNKVTEKGKDVELRCDPISGHTALYWYRQSLGQGLEFLIYFQGNSAPDKSGLPSDRFSAERTGGSVSTLTIQRTQQEDSAVYLCASSLAGGEQCFGPGTRLTVT.